Below are 6 T cell receptor beta chains sequenced from a single sample in a study of blood T cell repertoires in COVID-19. Profiled with immunoSEQ multiplex PCR; TCRdb holds only in-frame clones, not every one. The table shows about 140,000 clones, with roughly 86% occurring only once. The sample consisted of PBMCs or T cells enriched from blood (not recorded which). The receptors originated from a woman aged 50 to 65 with acute COVID-19.

The V gene is TRBV4-1, the J gene TRBJ1-6, with D unclear. CDR3 size: 15 residues. Trimming stripped 1 base from V and 5 bases from J, with 9 bases between. The germline V gene encodes CDR1 MGHRA and CDR2 YSYEKL. Here the CDR3 DNA reads TGCGCCAGCAGCCAAGGACTGATCAATAATTCACCCCTCCACTTT. Translation: CASSQGLINNSPLHF.

Remarks on this clone: Other DNA sequences in the sample encode the same CDR3. The chain links TRBV5-1 to TRBJ2-3; TRBD2 agrees at 8 bases. There are 16 residues in the CDR3. Losses at the gene ends were 0 bases for V and 0 bases for J; bases not matched to a gene: 3. Germline V gene sequence: CDR1 SGHRS, CDR2 YFSETQ. Written as DNA, the CDR3 is TGCGCCAGCAGCTTGGCCGCGGGGGGAAGCACAGATACGCAGTATTTT. This gives the protein CASSLAAGGSTDTQYF.

V gene TRBV6-6 combines with J gene TRBJ2-1; D not resolved. Trimming removed 4 bases from V and 15 bases from J, with 16 bases in between. The germline V gene has CDR1 MNHNY and CDR2 SVGAGI (reference sequence). The CDR3 runs 12 residues. The CDR3 reads CASSSPPDDLFF. DNA for the CDR3: TGTGCCAGCAGTTCCCCTCCCGATGACTTGTTCTTC.

The genes are TRBV27 and TRBJ1-6; 8 nucleotides align to TRBD1. Germline V gene lookup returns CDR1 MNHEY and CDR2 SMNVEV (reference sequence). Germline trimming cut 4 bases from V and 9 bases from J; bases unmatched to any gene: 17. The CDR3 spans 18 residues. The CDR3, as DNA: TGTGCCAGCAGTTCCCGATTGTGGGGACAGGCAGCGAGTTCACCCCTCCACTTT. It codes for CASSSRLWGQAASSPLHF.

V gene TRBV28 combines with J gene TRBJ1-4, with 7 bases fitting TRBD1. CDR1 and CDR2 (germline): MDHEN, SYDVKM. The V and J ends lost 4 bases and 0 bases, in that order; junction bases with no gene match: 2. The CDR3 has 15 residues. CDR3 loop: CASSYTGATNEKLFF. The CDR3 nucleotides read TGTGCCAGCAGTTACACAGGGGCAACTAATGAAAAACTGTTTTTT.

V gene TRBV6-1 combines with J gene TRBJ1-2; D might be TRBD1 (6 bases). The ends were cut back, 2 bases at V and 4 bases at J, with 23 bases in the middle. The CDR3 loop spans 18 amino acids. Germline V CDR1 and CDR2: MNHNS, SASEGT. CDR3 residues: CASSESPSYLGQSYGYTF. The CDR3 DNA sequence: TGTGCCAGCAGTGAATCCCCTTCTTACCTTGGACAGAGCTATGGCTACACCTTC.